The 5 T cell receptor beta chains below all came from one sample that was sequenced in a study of blood T cell repertoires in COVID-19. TCRdb keeps only in-frame clones here, not all; method: immunoSEQ multiplex PCR. This repertoire shows 200,000 to 250,000 clones, roughly nine tenths found once; its top ten account for approximately 3.5%. Material for sequencing was PBMCs or T cells enriched from blood (not recorded which). These receptors were collected from a young woman in a cohort exposed to, infected with or recovered from COVID-19 (not recorded which).

The V call is TRBV11-2, the J call TRBJ2-1, with D possibly being TRBD1 (5 bases). Germline CDR1 reads SGHAT; CDR2 reads FQNNGV. This CDR3 region has 16 residues. V was trimmed by 4 bases and J by 10 bases, leaving 23 bases between them. The CDR3 is CASSSPWQGWSEEQFF. The CDR3 DNA sequence: TGTGCCAGCAGCTCCCCCTGGCAGGGATGGTCGGAAGAGCAGTTCTTC. Using reference TRBV11-2 and TRBJ2-1 for the parts outside the CDR3, the full variable domain is EAGVAQSPRYKIIEKRQSVAFWCNPISGHATLYWYQQILGQGPKLLIQFQNNGVVDDSQLPKDRFSAERLKGVDSTLKIQPAKLEDSAVYLCASSSPWQGWSEEQFFGPGTRLTVL.

CDR3 DNA sequence: TGTGCCAGTAGTATCCATACTAGCCTGGAGACCCAGTACTTC. Amino acid sequence: CASSIHTSLETQYF. The V gene is TRBV19, the J gene TRBJ2-5; tentative D call: TRBD2 (6 bases). Trimming removed 3 bases from V and 5 bases from J, with 13 bases in between. Germline assignment: CDR1 LNHDA and CDR2 SQIVND (reference sequence). The length of the CDR3 is 14 residues.

V and J are TRBV19 and TRBJ1-6; the D gene is possibly TRBD1 (6 bases). Germline CDR1 reads LNHDA; CDR2 reads SQIVND (reference sequence). V was shortened by 8 bases and J by 5 bases, with 22 bases between the two germline ends. The CDR3 spans 17 residues. CDR3 amino acids: CASGGAGRGADNSPLHF. The CDR3 DNA reads as TGTGCCAGTGGGGGGGCTGGCAGGGGTGCGGATAATTCACCCCTCCACTTT.

The rearrangement joins TRBV15 to TRBJ1-2, with D uncertain. The CDR3 spans 15 residues. Germline-derived CDR1 and CDR2 are LNHNV and YYDKDF (reference sequence). Trimming took 1 base from V and 2 from J, leaving 11 bases between them. CDR3: CATSRGQRENYGYTF. Here the CDR3 DNA reads TGTGCCACCAGCAGAGGCCAGCGAGAGAACTATGGCTACACCTTC.

The V gene is TRBV18, the J gene TRBJ2-5, with 8 bases identical to TRBD2. This CDR3 region has 16 residues. Looked up from germline, CDR1 is KGHSH and CDR2 is LQKENI. The V segment lost 0 bases and the J segment 5 bases; nucleotides outside the gene matches: 8. The CDR3 protein is CASSPPTGGLSETQYF. The DNA of the CDR3 is TGTGCCAGCTCACCACCGACGGGGGGGCTATCCGAGACCCAGTACTTC. Supplemented by reference TRBV18 and TRBJ2-5, the full variable domain reads NAGVMQNPRHLVRRRGQEARLRCSPMKGHSHVYWYRQLPEEGLKFMVYLQKENIIDESGMPKERFSAEFPKEGPSILRIQQVVRGDSAAYFCASSPPTGGLSETQYFGPGTRLLVL.